The clone carrying this TCR beta chain was seen many times. Only patients with CD8+CD57+ cell expansion on flow cytometry were chosen for sequencing. Among the patients, none had received any therapy at the time of blood sampling. The use of genomic DNA as template underpinned the TCR beta VDJ and CDR3 profiling. TCRdb passed the reads through MiXCR, listing each CDR3 protein once. The profile shows some 170,000 distinct CDR3 sequences, 40% to 55% of them singletons. The data were taken from a study of CD8+CD57+ T cells in acquired aplastic anemia. In the study overall: Sorted CD4+ and CD8+ cells gave an average of approximately 3 ug of DNA.

The receptor comes from a human donor with aplastic anemia. Material for sequencing was sorted CD4+, CD8+, or CD8+CD57+ T cells (not recorded which) from PBMCs.

As DNA, the CDR3 is TGTGCCAGCAGCGTCGACAGGTATAGCAATCAGCCCCAGCATTTT. Protein sequence: CASSVDRYSNQPQHF. The genes are TRBV12-3 or TRBV12-4 and TRBJ1-5; D is perhaps TRBD1 (6 bases). V was clipped by 6 bases and J by 0 bases, with 12 bases between them. The CDR3 loop spans 15 amino acids.